The 27 T cell receptor beta chains below come from one sample, sequenced in a study of cytomegalovirus exposure and HLA in healthy donors. Using immunoSEQ multiplex PCR, the repertoire was profiled, and TCRdb retains in-frame clones only, with some absent. The sample consists of some 140,000 clones, about 90% of them appearing once. What was sequenced was PBMCs. The source is a young man in good health and CMV-seronegative.

CDR3 in amino acids: CASSFVSYEQYF. CDR3 in DNA: TGTGCCAGCAGCTTCGTCTCGTATGAGCAGTACTTC. V gene TRBV7-9 combines with J gene TRBJ2-7, with D uncertain. Trimming removed 3 bases from V and 7 bases from J, with 10 bases in between. The germline V gene has CDR1 SEHNR and CDR2 FQNEAQ (reference sequence). This CDR3 spans 12 amino acids.

CDR3 in amino acids: CASSQAGTGHGYTF. CDR3 nucleotides: TGTGCCAGCTCTCAAGCCGGGACAGGGCATGGCTACACCTTC. The rearrangement links TRBV18 to TRBJ1-2, with 9 bases fitting TRBD1. CDR3 length: 14 residues. CDR1 is KGHSH and CDR2 is LQKENI in the germline V gene. The trim removed 6 bases at V and 6 bases at J, leaving 8 bases unmatched.

The genes are TRBV6-1 and TRBJ2-5; TRBD1 aligns across 9 bases. Germline assignment: CDR1 MNHNS and CDR2 SASEGT. The V gene end was trimmed by 7 bases and the J gene end by 6 bases; junction bases not matched to a gene: 6. The CDR3 runs 13 residues. CDR3 nucleotide sequence: TGTGCCAGCATACAGGGGGCCTTGAAGACCCAGTACTTC. Translating it yields CASIQGALKTQYF.

The chain combines TRBV28 with TRBJ1-1; D perhaps matches TRBD1 (5 bases). Germline CDR1 is MDHEN and CDR2 is SYDVKM. V was cut by 6 bases and J by 3 bases, with 20 bases left in between. The CDR3 is made up of 16 amino acids. CDR3: CASRRSGFSKDTEAFF. The CDR3, as DNA: TGTGCCAGCAGGAGGTCAGGGTTTAGTAAGGACACTGAAGCTTTCTTT.

The chain employs TRBV27 and TRBJ1-2; 9 bases are shared with TRBD1. The ends lost 5 bases at V and 3 bases at J; junction bases unmatched: 10. The CDR3 has 16 residues. CDR1 and CDR2 (germline): MNHEY, SMNVEV (reference sequence). The CDR3 sequence: CASSLYGTGFYYGYTF. The CDR3 region has the DNA TGTGCCAGCAGTCTCTATGGGACAGGGTTTTACTATGGCTACACCTTC.

The chain is built from TRBV7-9 and TRBJ2-7; 8 nucleotides agree with TRBD2. This CDR3 is 15 amino acids long. V dropped 1 base and J dropped 3; count of bases not matched to a gene: 5. Per germline, CDR1 SEHNR and CDR2 FQNEAQ (reference sequence). CDR3 DNA: TGTGCCAGCAGCTTAGTAGTAGCGGGACGCTACGAGCAGTACTTC. The encoded protein is CASSLVVAGRYEQYF.

The V call is TRBV7-2, the J call TRBJ1-2, with a possible D match to TRBD1 (6 bases). This CDR3 is built from 14 residues. Germline CDR1 SGHTA, CDR2 FQGNSA. With 5 bases removed from V and 8 bases from J, the gap between germline ends came to 18 bases. The CDR3 DNA is TGTGCCAGCAGCCCCGGGACACAAACTTACGGCTACACCTTC. This gives the protein CASSPGTQTYGYTF.

This rearrangement joins TRBV5-6 to TRBJ2-7; D is uncertain. Germline loops: CDR1 SGHDT, CDR2 YYEEEE. The germline V and J ends were trimmed by 2 bases and 5 bases, with 5 bases remaining between them. The CDR3 runs to 11 residues. Here the CDR3 DNA reads TGTGCCAGCAGCTTTTCGGACGAGCAGTACTTC. It encodes CASSFSDEQYF.

The chain couples TRBV7-8 to TRBJ2-3, with D uncertain. V was pared by 2 bases and J by 3 bases, with 6 bases between. The CDR3 spans 13 residues. The germline V gene encodes CDR1 SGHVS and CDR2 FQNEAQ. The CDR3 nucleotides are TGTGCCAGCAGCTTATTCATGACAGATACGCAGTATTTT. This codes for CASSLFMTDTQYF.

V and J are TRBV5-8 and TRBJ1-1; perhaps TRBD1 as D (5 bases). The CDR3 totals 12 residues. The V end was cut by 4 bases, the J end by 4 bases, with 8 bases between. CDR1 and CDR2 from the germline V gene are SGHTS and YDEGEE. The DNA for the CDR3 is TGTGCCAGCAGCGGGGCTTTCACTGAAGCTTTCTTT. This gives the protein CASSGAFTEAFF.

V and J are TRBV2 and TRBJ2-3, with 8 bases lining up with TRBD2. This CDR3 contains 16 residues. CDR1 and CDR2 (germline): SNHLY, FYNNEI. V gave up 6 bases and J gave up 2 bases; unmatched junction bases: 10. CDR3 bases: TGTGCCAGCAGGGAAACTAGCGGCAATCCCACAGATACGCAGTATTTT. Translating gives CASRETSGNPTDTQYF.

V usage is TRBV5-1 and J usage is TRBJ2-1; TRBD1 agrees at 9 bases. V shed 4 bases and J 2 bases; nucleotides not matched to a gene: 4. The CDR3 length is 15 residues. The germline V gene encodes CDR1 SGHRS and CDR2 YFSETQ. This CDR3 is CASSAGTGPYNEQFF. DNA of the CDR3: TGCGCCAGCAGCGCAGGGACAGGGCCCTACAATGAGCAGTTCTTC.

The V gene is TRBV11-2, the J gene TRBJ1-5; 8 bases are a match to TRBD1. The germline CDR1 and CDR2 sequences are SGHAT and FQNNGV. V lost 5 bases to trimming and J lost 4 bases; unmatched junction nucleotides: 10. The CDR3 is 16 amino acids. CDR3 nucleotides: TGTGCCAGCAGCCCACCGGGACAGGCACCTAATCAGCCCCAGCATTTT. Its protein is CASSPPGQAPNQPQHF.

This clone was found once. This chain joins TRBV10-3 and TRBJ2-1; D unresolved. CDR3 length: 13 residues. Germline V gives CDR1 ENHRY, CDR2 SYGVKD. V was cut by 4 bases and J by 6 bases, with 10 bases left in between. In DNA form, the CDR3 reads TGTGCCATCAGTGGAGAAATTGGCAATGAGCAGTTCTTC. This sequence encodes CAISGEIGNEQFF.

This chain uses TRBV4-3 with TRBJ2-7; 9 nucleotides match TRBD2. Trimming removed 1 base from V and 6 bases from J; junction bases left unmatched: 13. Per the germline V gene, CDR1 is LGHNA and CDR2 is YSLEER. The length of the CDR3 is 17 residues. CDR3 protein: CASSQVGAGGPSTEQYF. The CDR3, as DNA: TGCGCCAGCAGCCAAGTCGGCGCGGGAGGGCCCTCCACCGAGCAGTACTTC.

The rearrangement uses TRBV2 and TRBJ2-3; 8 nucleotides match TRBD1. Germline trimming cut 1 base from V and 6 bases from J; bases unmatched to any gene: 15. CDR3 length: 18 residues. Germline V gene sequence: CDR1 SNHLY, CDR2 FYNNEI. CDR3 residues: CASSEGQGIPIVSDTQYF. CDR3 nucleotide sequence: TGTGCCAGCAGTGAAGGACAGGGGATCCCGATAGTTTCCGATACGCAGTATTTT. Complete variable domain (other parts from reference TRBV2 and TRBJ2-3): EPEVTQTPSHQVTQMGQEVILRCVPISNHLYFYWYRQILGQKVEFLVSFYNNEISEKSEIFDDQFSVERPDGSNFTLKIRSTKLEDSAMYFCASSEGQGIPIVSDTQYFGPGTRLTVL.

The chain is built from TRBV10-3 and TRBJ2-2, with TRBD1 matching over 7 bases. Germline V gene sequence: CDR1 ENHRY, CDR2 SYGVKD. The V segment lost 7 bases and the J segment 8 bases; nucleotides outside the gene matches: 16. The CDR3 is 16 amino acids. CDR3 in amino acids: CAIKRALTGAEGELFF. CDR3 nucleotides: TGTGCCATCAAAAGGGCTCTTACAGGGGCTGAAGGGGAGCTGTTTTTT.

The gene calls are TRBV11-2 and TRBJ2-5; 15 bases are shared with TRBD2. The J segment lost 5 bases and the V segment lost 6 bases, leaving 10 bases of the junction unmatched. The CDR3 extends over 17 amino acids. CDR1 is SGHAT and CDR2 is FQNNGV in the germline V gene. The CDR3 DNA sequence: TGTGCCAGCAGTTTGGGGACTAGCGGGGGGAGATGGGAGACCCAGTACTTC. It specifies CASSLGTSGGRWETQYF. Full variable domain (remainder filled in from reference TRBV11-2 and TRBJ2-5): EAGVAQSPRYKIIEKRQSVAFWCNPISGHATLYWYQQILGQGPKLLIQFQNNGVVDDSQLPKDRFSAERLKGVDSTLKIQPAKLEDSAVYLCASSLGTSGGRWETQYFGPGTRLLVL.

The chain is built from TRBV7-2 and TRBJ1-2, with 8 bases matching TRBD1. The CDR3 totals 15 residues. Looked up from germline, CDR1 is SGHTA and CDR2 is FQGNSA. Trimming took 5 bases from V and 7 from J; bases not matched to a gene: 12. CDR3 DNA: TGTGCCAGCAGCCCTCCGGGACAGGATTACTCTGGCTACACCTTC. Protein: CASSPPGQDYSGYTF.

This chain uses TRBV6-1 with TRBJ2-7, with D possibly matching TRBD1 (5 bases). V shed 2 bases and J shed 3 bases, with 11 bases lying between them. Germline CDR1 MNHNS, CDR2 SASEGT. The CDR3 consists of 14 residues. CDR3 sequence (DNA): TGTGCCAGCAGTGAAACAGGCTTCTTCTACGAGCAGTACTTC. Translating it yields CASSETGFFYEQYF.

The chain employs TRBV2 and TRBJ1-5, with D possibly matching TRBD1 (5 bases). Germline-derived CDR1 and CDR2 are SNHLY and FYNNEI. This CDR3 is 13 amino acids long. The V end lost 5 bases, the J end lost 4 bases, and 9 bases lay between the germline ends. CDR3 DNA sequence: TGTGCCAGCAGTAGTGGGGGGAATCAGCCCCAGCATTTT. Amino acids: CASSSGGNQPQHF.

The chain links TRBV15 to TRBJ1-6; 7 nucleotides align to TRBD1. The CDR3 runs 15 residues. Per the germline V gene, CDR1 is LNHNV and CDR2 is YYDKDF (reference sequence). After removal of 2 bases from V and 7 bases from J, the junction contained 5 bases not matched to a gene. The CDR3 coding sequence is TGTGCCACCAGCAGAAGGGGGCTAGGAAATTCACCCCTCCACTTT. Protein sequence: CATSRRGLGNSPLHF.

The V and J genes are TRBV18 and TRBJ2-1; 8 bases agree with TRBD2. The germline gives CDR1 KGHSH, CDR2 LQKENI. CDR3 length: 15 residues. After removal of 3 bases from V and 6 bases from J, the junction contained 7 bases not matched to a gene. CDR3 coding DNA: TGTGCCAGCTCACCCGGGACTAGGGGAACCAATGAGCAGTTCTTC. Its translation is CASSPGTRGTNEQFF.

This clone occurred once. The V call is TRBV27, the J call TRBJ1-5, with D tentatively TRBD1 (5 bases). Trimming left V 0 bases short and J 9 bases short, with 12 bases between. Per germline, CDR1 MNHEY and CDR2 SMNVEV (reference sequence). There are 14 residues in the CDR3. This CDR3 reads CASSLSRGDRPQHF. CDR3 bases: TGTGCCAGCAGTTTATCGCGGGGGGATCGGCCCCAGCATTTT.

This clone was detected only once. The J gene is TRBJ2-1, the V gene TRBV7-2, with D uncertain. The CDR3 is 12 amino acids. Germline CDR1 and CDR2: SGHTA and FQGNSA. V gave up 5 bases and J gave up 10 bases, with 12 bases separating them. In DNA, the CDR3 is TGTGCCAGCAGCATCCACCGAGGCGAGCAGTTCTTC. Protein: CASSIHRGEQFF.

V gene TRBV29-1 combines with J gene TRBJ2-7; TRBD2 might be the D (6 bases). Trimming left V 1 base short and J 3 bases short, with 13 bases between. The CDR3 has 14 amino acids. CDR1 and CDR2 (germline): SQVTM, ANQGSEA. The CDR3 loop is CSVEVGSRNYEQYF. The CDR3, as DNA: TGCAGCGTTGAAGTCGGGAGTAGGAACTACGAGCAGTACTTC.

This chain joins TRBV27 and TRBJ1-2, with 7 bases matching TRBD1. This CDR3 spans 14 amino acids. Germline CDR1 reads MNHEY; CDR2 reads SMNVEV (reference sequence). Trimming took 5 bases from V and 8 from J; bases not matched to a gene: 11. In nucleotides, the CDR3 is TGTGCCAGCAGTCCAGGGACAGCTCTAACGGGCTACACCTTC. Translating it yields CASSPGTALTGYTF.